Each of the 27 T cell receptor beta chains below was sequenced from the same sample in a study of CD8 T cells in ankylosing spondylitis. Each CDR3 protein is one row after TCRdb ran MiXCR on the 5' RACE reads. The data show some 140,000 distinct CDR3 sequences, 7% to 10% seen once. The sequenced sample was synovial fluid, either unsorted or a sorted T cell fraction (not recorded which). These receptors were obtained from a male donor with ankylosing spondylitis.

The chain joins TRBV11-2 to TRBJ2-7; D might be TRBD1 (6 bases). The CDR3 runs to 17 residues. Germline V gives CDR1 SGHAT, CDR2 FQNNGV. Between the trimmed V and J ends, which lost 3 bases and 5 bases, there was a span of 23 bases. This chain's CDR3 is CASSFSRGRGEVHEQYF. The CDR3 bases are TGTGCCAGCAGCTTCTCCCGTGGCAGGGGCGAGGTCCACGAGCAGTACTTC.

This clonotype was detected many times. The gene calls are TRBV6-2 or TRBV6-3 and TRBJ2-3, with D possibly TRBD1 on 5 matching bases. The CDR3 totals 16 residues. CDR1 and CDR2 from the germline V gene are MNHEY and SVGEGT. Trimming cost V 0 bases and J 0 bases, with 10 bases left between them. CDR3 in amino acids: CASSYSGRESTDTQYF. For the CDR3, the DNA is TGTGCCAGCAGTTACTCGGGCAGGGAAAGCACAGATACGCAGTATTTT.

In this sample, this clonotype turned up many times. V gene TRBV4-2 combines with J gene TRBJ2-7; tentative D call: TRBD2 (5 bases). Germline lookup yields CDR1 LGHNA and CDR2 YNFKEQ. The CDR3 is made up of 16 amino acids. The V and J ends lost 1 base and 0 bases respectively, with 13 bases between them. The CDR3 loop reads CASSQATAGSSYEQYF. Written as DNA, the CDR3 is TGTGCCAGCAGCCAAGCGACGGCGGGCAGCTCCTACGAGCAGTACTTC.

The chain recombines TRBV7-8 with TRBJ1-1; D call uncertain. V lost 0 bases and J lost 0, with 2 bases in between. Per the germline V gene, CDR1 is SGHVS and CDR2 is FQNEAQ. The CDR3 spans 13 residues. CDR3 in DNA: TGTGCCAGCAGCTTAGCCTTGAACACTGAAGCTTTCTTT. It translates to CASSLALNTEAFF.

For this clonotype: The junction departs from germline at one end; a sequencing error may be responsible. The J gene is TRBJ2-7, the V gene TRBV20-1; TRBD1 matches 11 bases. The CDR3 contains 15 residues. Per the germline V gene, CDR1 is DFQATT and CDR2 is SNEGSKA (reference sequence). The CDR3 loop reads CSANRDRGSSYEQYF. In DNA form, the CDR3 reads TGCAGCGCTAACCGGGACAGGGGGAGCTCCTACGAGCAGTACTTC.

This clonotype has just a few counts. The rearrangement joins TRBV19 to TRBJ1-2; D gene uncertain. The CDR3 spans 13 residues. V was pared by 4 bases and J by 2 bases, with 8 bases between. Germline CDR1 LNHDA, CDR2 SQIVND (reference sequence). Here the CDR3 reads CASSTGYNYGYTF. CDR3 in DNA: TGTGCCAGTAGTACGGGTTACAACTATGGCTACACCTTC.

Worth noting for this clonotype: This could be a read error, since a much larger clone is one nucleotide away. CDR3 sequence (DNA): TGTGCCAGCAGACCAGAGGGGAGGGAGCAGCACTTC. Protein product: CASRPEGREQHF. This chain connects TRBV7-2 to TRBJ2-7, with 7 positions matching TRBD2. There are 12 residues in the CDR3. CDR1 and CDR2 (germline): SGHTA, FQGNSA.

This clonotype appeared a few times. The chain joins TRBV7-9 to TRBJ2-7; either TRBD1 or TRBD2 may supply D (5 bases each). CDR3 length: 13 amino acids. The germline V and J ends were trimmed by 5 bases and 5 bases, with 13 bases remaining between them. The germline CDR1 and CDR2 sequences are SEHNR and FQNEAQ (reference sequence). The CDR3 loop is CASSPSGGNEQYF. The CDR3 coding sequence is TGTGCCAGCAGCCCTAGTGGGGGTAACGAGCAGTACTTC.

In its sample, this clonotype was seen many times. J is TRBJ2-2 and V is TRBV6-2 or TRBV6-3, with a weak D call TRBD1 (5 bases). CDR1 MNHEY and CDR2 SVGEGT come from the germline V gene. The CDR3 extends over 15 amino acids. Trimming shortened V by 5 bases and J by 0 bases, and 10 bases separated the two germline ends. The CDR3 sequence is CASSVDNPNTGELFF. The CDR3 DNA follows: TGTGCCAGCAGTGTGGACAACCCGAACACCGGGGAGCTGTTTTTT.

There are a few counts of this clonotype. The chain employs TRBV6-5 and TRBJ1-1; D remains unclear. The germline CDR1 and CDR2 sequences are MNHEY and SVGAGI. The CDR3 is 13 amino acids. Trimming left V 2 bases short and J 0 bases short, with 4 bases between. The CDR3 is CASSYGMNTEAFF. CDR3 bases: TGTGCCAGCAGTTACGGGATGAACACTGAAGCTTTCTTT.

This clonotype has only a few counts. The V and J genes are TRBV4-1 and TRBJ1-1; D remains unclear. In germline, CDR1 is MGHRA, CDR2 YSYEKL. Trimming pared 0 bases from V and 7 bases from J, leaving 12 bases between. This CDR3 comprises 14 residues. The CDR3 reads CASSQDGSRVEAFF. As DNA, the CDR3 is TGCGCCAGCAGCCAAGATGGGTCTCGGGTTGAAGCTTTCTTT.

The sample holds many counts of this clonotype. The chain recombines TRBV28 with TRBJ1-1, with a possible D match to TRBD1 (5 bases). Germline CDR1 reads MDHEN; CDR2 reads SYDVKM. Trimming cost V 7 bases and J 7 bases, with 16 bases left between them. This CDR3 region has 13 residues. CDR3 residues: CASIPRDRHEAFF. In DNA form, the CDR3 reads TGTGCCAGCATTCCTAGGGACCGTCATGAAGCTTTCTTT.

The chain employs TRBV28 and TRBJ2-2; either TRBD1 or TRBD2 may supply D (6 bases each). The CDR3 consists of 14 residues. CDR1 is MDHEN and CDR2 is SYDVKM in the germline V gene. Trimming removed 9 bases from V and 5 bases from J, with 16 bases in between. The CDR3 reads CASDRSGVTGELFF. CDR3 coding DNA: TGTGCCAGTGACAGGTCGGGGGTAACCGGGGAGCTGTTTTTT.

This clonotype was seen many times. V usage is TRBV5-1 and J usage is TRBJ2-7; 10 nucleotides match TRBD2. V dropped 1 base and J dropped 7; count of bases not matched to a gene: 8. Germline values: CDR1 SGHRS, CDR2 YFSETQ. The CDR3 totals 15 residues. DNA for the CDR3: TGCGCCAGCAGCTTGTTTCTAGCGGGAGAGGGTGAGCAGTACTTC. Translated: CASSLFLAGEGEQYF.

V and J are TRBV12-3 or TRBV12-4 and TRBJ2-7; D may be TRBD2 (6 bases). Between the trimmed V and J ends, which lost 3 bases and 0 bases, there was a span of 9 bases. The CDR3 covers 14 residues. The CDR3, as DNA: TGTGCCAGCAGTTTTAACGGGGGCTCCTACGAGCAGTACTTC. Amino acids: CASSFNGGSYEQYF.

The chain links TRBV28 to TRBJ2-3; TRBD2 aligns across 9 bases. Germline V CDR1 and CDR2: MDHEN, SYDVKM. Germline trimming cut 0 bases from V and 1 base from J; bases unmatched to any gene: 8. The CDR3 extends over 18 amino acids. Written as DNA, the CDR3 is TGTGCCAGCAGTTTATGGGGATTCGAGCGGGAGGGCACAGATACGCAGTATTTT. Translation gives CASSLWGFEREGTDTQYF.

V is TRBV6-5 and J is TRBJ2-5; 9 bases map to TRBD1. Germline-derived CDR1 and CDR2 are MNHEY and SVGAGI. J was trimmed by 5 bases and V by 2 bases; bases with no gene match: 6. This CDR3 has 15 residues. The CDR3 protein is CASSYDGQGRETQYF. Written as DNA, the CDR3 is TGTGCCAGCAGTTACGATGGACAGGGGCGGGAGACCCAGTACTTC.

This sequence joins TRBV5-1 and TRBJ1-1; 8 bases align to TRBD1. V gave up 5 bases and J gave up 1 base; unmatched junction bases: 10. The CDR3 is 16 amino acids. Germline CDR1 reads SGHRS; CDR2 reads YFSETQ. CDR3 in amino acids: CASSLLAGTGNTEAFF. As DNA, the CDR3 is TGCGCCAGCAGTCTCCTTGCCGGGACAGGGAACACTGAAGCTTTCTTT.

This clonotype occurred a few times. The V and J genes are TRBV2 and TRBJ2-5, with no clear D. The germline CDR1 and CDR2 sequences are SNHLY and FYNNEI. V dropped 6 bases and J dropped 2 bases, with 16 bases sitting between them. The CDR3 contains 15 residues. The CDR3 DNA reads TGTGCCAGCAGCCGGACGATGAACTCACAAGAGACCCAGTACTTC. Protein product: CASSRTMNSQETQYF.

This clonotype showed up many times. The rearrangement links TRBV4-3 to TRBJ1-1, with D unresolved. V gave up 0 bases and J gave up 1 base, with 9 bases separating them. CDR1 is LGHNA and CDR2 is YSLEER in the germline V gene. This CDR3 comprises 15 residues. The CDR3 reads CASSQDARRNTEAFF. CDR3 nucleotide sequence: TGCGCCAGCAGCCAAGATGCCCGAAGGAACACTGAAGCTTTCTTT.

This clonotype was seen at least ten times. This chain connects TRBV7-2 to TRBJ2-1; D may be TRBD2 (6 bases). This CDR3 comprises 15 residues. The germline V gene encodes CDR1 SGHTA and CDR2 FQGNSA. Deletions cut 5 bases from V and 3 bases from J, with 14 bases between. The CDR3: CASSPGGTHYNEQFF. The CDR3 DNA is TGTGCCAGCAGCCCGGGCGGGACCCACTACAATGAGCAGTTCTTC.

This clonotype was seen more than once but under ten times. V usage is TRBV30 and J usage is TRBJ2-5, with no clear D. The CDR3 spans 13 residues. In germline, CDR1 is GTSNPN, CDR2 SVGIG (reference sequence). Trimming left V 0 bases short and J 2 bases short, with 7 bases between. The CDR3 nucleotides are TGTGCCTGGAGTGTAAACTCTCAAGAGACCCAGTACTTC. This sequence encodes CAWSVNSQETQYF.

In this sample, this clonotype turned up many times. The chain couples TRBV7-9 to TRBJ2-1; 11 bases fit TRBD2. The CDR3 consists of 14 residues. J was trimmed by 6 bases and V by 6 bases; bases with no gene match: 4. Per the germline V gene, CDR1 is SEHNR and CDR2 is FQNEAQ (reference sequence). In DNA, the CDR3 is TGTGCCAGCAGGCAAGGGACTAGCGGCAATGAGCAGTTCTTC. Translating it yields CASRQGTSGNEQFF.

This clonotype was seen repeatedly, ten times or more. V is TRBV20-1 and J is TRBJ1-5; 7 bases are a match to TRBD1. CDR3 length: 14 residues. J was trimmed by 4 bases and V by 3 bases; bases with no gene match: 6. Germline lookup yields CDR1 DFQATT and CDR2 SNEGSKA (reference sequence). The CDR3 is CSASDRARNQPQHF. CDR3 nucleotides: TGCAGTGCTAGCGACAGGGCAAGGAATCAGCCCCAGCATTTT.

The table lists this clonotype with a few counts. The genes are TRBV10-3 and TRBJ2-5, with D possibly TRBD1 on 5 matching bases. In germline, CDR1 is ENHRY, CDR2 SYGVKD. The V gene lost 6 bases and the J gene lost 3 bases, with 11 bases spanning the gap. The CDR3 sequence is 13 residues long. CDR3 loop: CAISSRVEETQYF. CDR3 DNA sequence: TGTGCCATCAGCTCCAGGGTCGAAGAGACCCAGTACTTC.

The chain combines TRBV12-3 or TRBV12-4 with TRBJ2-5, with 15 positions matching TRBD2. CDR3 length equals 17 residues. Trimming removed 5 bases from V and 0 bases from J; junction bases left unmatched: 4. The CDR3 nucleotides are TGTGCCAGCAGTCCAGGGACTAGCGGGGGGTACCAAGAGACCCAGTACTTC. It is translated as CASSPGTSGGYQETQYF.

The gene calls are TRBV2 and TRBJ1-1; 9 positions match TRBD1. The CDR3 has 18 amino acids. The germline V gene has CDR1 SNHLY and CDR2 FYNNEI. The junction had 13 bases not matched to a gene; V was cut back by 4 bases and J by 1 base. For the CDR3, the DNA is TGTGCCAGCAGTGGATACACCCGGGACAGGGTGAGGAACACTGAAGCTTTCTTT. Translating it yields CASSGYTRDRVRNTEAFF.